The 12 T cell receptor beta chains in this list originate from one sample, sequenced in a study of T-cell reconstitution after alpha-beta-depleted transplantation in children. Unique molecular identifiers tagged the TCRbeta library. TCRdb recomputed calls from the PCR reads with MiXCR, one row per CDR3 protein. The sample includes fewer than 1 million distinct CDR3 sequences, roughly 16% of them seen just once. The specimen was PBMCs, mostly from graft donor cells, collected 360 days after TCRalphabeta/CD19-depleted stem cell transplant. The receptors derive from a male patient between 5 and 17 years old who had a stem cell transplant for acute lymphoblastic leukemia, so the T cells may come from the graft donor.

This clonotype was seen a handful of times. This sequence joins TRBV11-1 and TRBJ2-1; 7 bases match TRBD2. The CDR3 covers 16 residues. J gave up 7 bases and V 0 bases, and 9 bases lay outside the gene matches. Looked up from germline, CDR1 is SGHAT and CDR2 is FQDESV (reference sequence). CDR3 residues: CASSLASGLGRNEQFF. The CDR3 DNA follows: TGTGCCAGCAGCTTAGCCTCTGGACTAGGTAGGAATGAGCAGTTCTTC.

The sample holds many counts of this clonotype. J is TRBJ2-7 and V is TRBV6-2 or TRBV6-3; D unresolved. The CDR3 spans 15 residues. CDR1 and CDR2 from the germline V gene are MNHEY and SVGEGT. Between the trimmed V and J ends, which lost 0 bases and 3 bases, there was a span of 12 bases. CDR3 residues: CASSYSSSILYEQYF. The CDR3 nucleotides read TGTGCCAGCAGTTACTCCTCATCAATACTCTACGAGCAGTACTTC.

This chain uses TRBV7-9 with TRBJ2-7; tentative D call: TRBD2 (5 bases). CDR1 is SEHNR and CDR2 is FQNEAQ in the germline V gene (reference sequence). Between the trimmed V and J ends, which lost 5 bases and 0 bases, there was a span of 14 bases. The CDR3 sequence is 15 residues long. This chain's CDR3 is CASSTLARVSYEQYF. CDR3 nucleotide sequence: TGTGCCAGCAGCACCCTGGCGAGGGTCTCCTACGAGCAGTACTTC.

This clonotype appeared once. The chain has TRBV7-9 and TRBJ2-2, with TRBD2 matching 8 bases. The V and J ends lost 5 bases and 6 bases, in that order; junction bases with no gene match: 8. From germline, CDR1 is SEHNR and CDR2 FQNEAQ (reference sequence). The CDR3 sequence is 15 residues long. The CDR3 nucleotides are TGTGCCAGCAGCCGTGGACTAGCAACGTCCGGGGAGCTGTTTTTT. This sequence encodes CASSRGLATSGELFF.

The V gene is TRBV27, the J gene TRBJ2-3; D is possibly TRBD2 (6 bases). Germline CDR1 is MNHEY and CDR2 is SMNVEV (reference sequence). V lost 8 bases, J lost 2 bases, and 17 bases lay in between. The CDR3 has 15 residues. The CDR3 DNA reads as TGTGCCAGCTGCCGTGAGCGGGCTAACACAGATACGCAGTATTTT. Translated: CASCRERANTDTQYF.

In this sample, this clonotype turned up a few times. The J gene is TRBJ2-3, the V gene TRBV12-3 or TRBV12-4; 7 bases agree with TRBD1. With V trimmed by 4 bases and J by 4 bases, 5 bases remained unmatched. There are 14 residues in the CDR3. The chain's CDR3 is CASSSGQVPDTQYF. The CDR3 DNA is TGTGCCAGCAGTTCAGGACAGGTCCCAGATACGCAGTATTTT.

The V call is TRBV6-1, the J call TRBJ1-5, with 8 bases matching TRBD1. Germline V gene data show CDR1 as MNHNS and CDR2 as SASEGT. The trim removed 8 bases at V and 7 bases at J, leaving 16 bases unmatched. There are 16 residues in the CDR3. Here the CDR3 reads CASFDRGLRVGQPQHF. As DNA, the CDR3 is TGTGCCAGCTTTGACAGGGGCCTTAGGGTAGGACAGCCCCAGCATTTT.

This clonotype was detected ten times or more. V and J are TRBV6-1 and TRBJ2-3; a possible D gene is TRBD2 (6 bases). Germline CDR1 MNHNS, CDR2 SASEGT. The V and J ends lost 11 bases and 4 bases respectively, with 16 bases between them. The CDR3 loop spans 13 amino acids. The chain's CDR3 is CACGAGSPDTQYF. CDR3 bases: TGTGCCTGCGGGGCAGGGTCCCCAGATACGCAGTATTTT.

This clonotype was picked up a small number of times. The chain carries TRBV7-8 and TRBJ2-3, with D unclear. Per the germline V gene, CDR1 is SGHVS and CDR2 is FQNEAQ. V was cut by 5 bases and J by 3 bases, with 6 bases left in between. The CDR3 spans 12 residues. DNA of the CDR3: TGTGCCAGCAGCAAACGGACAGATACGCAGTATTTT. This sequence encodes CASSKRTDTQYF.

Many counts were recorded for this clonotype. This sequence joins TRBV5-1 and TRBJ2-7, with D possibly being TRBD1 (5 bases). This CDR3 has 13 residues. Germline CDR1 and CDR2: SGHRS and YFSETQ. Trimming removed 1 base at V and 2 bases at J, with 7 bases between. CDR3 sequence (DNA): TGCGCCAGCAGCTTGCAGGGCCCCTACGAGCAGTACTTC. Its translation is CASSLQGPYEQYF.

The chain carries TRBV11-2 and TRBJ2-7, with D tentatively TRBD2 (5 bases). Per germline, CDR1 SGHAT and CDR2 FQNNGV. The CDR3 is made up of 14 amino acids. Between the trimmed V and J ends, which lost 6 bases and 0 bases, there was a span of 12 bases. CDR3 nucleotides: TGTGCCAGCAGACACCCCGGGAACTCCTACGAGCAGTACTTC. It translates to CASRHPGNSYEQYF.

This clonotype was seen a handful of times. The rearrangement links TRBV27 to TRBJ2-7; 13 bases line up with TRBD2. From germline, CDR1 is MNHEY and CDR2 SMNVEV (reference sequence). V dropped 4 bases and J dropped 3; count of bases not matched to a gene: 24. The CDR3 extends over 22 amino acids. CDR3: CASSSAKMGWTSGSLTVYEQYF. DNA of the CDR3: TGTGCCAGCAGTTCCGCCAAGATGGGCTGGACTAGCGGGAGCCTCACCGTCTACGAGCAGTACTTC.